The present T cell receptor beta chain was sequenced within a study of cytomegalovirus exposure and HLA in healthy donors (dated by TCRdb to 2016 to 2017). The study in broad terms: The 500 to 800 repertoires of the first cohort and the 120 or so validation repertoires were produced on the same platform, according to a later analysis. A separate validation cohort of 90 to 150 different subjects was used in addition to the 666-subject first cohort. The study was designed to test whether signatures of past pathogen exposure could be identified by cataloging public T cell receptors. The study combined high-throughput TCR immunosequencing, statistical association of individual TCRs with disease status, and machine learning to predict cytomegalovirus infection status.

Worth noting for this clone: Its antigen is unknown. Per-base quality was not reported, and no clone a single base away is much larger than it.

Library method: the immunoSEQ multiplex PCR assay. Processing in the source paper ran as follows. To diagnose cytomegalovirus status from the catalog of TCR beta chain sequences, a statistical classification framework was built. The clones in this table, taken by TCRdb from immuneACCESS, are in-frame only. Not every clone is retained; where verified, under half of the shortfall comes from an unresolved V gene, and the cause of the rest is unknown. From that table come the V and J calls and clone size; the DNA was used to work out D and trimming. The sample profile shows about 350,000 clones; around 90% of them were found once. 0.95% to 1.5% of the sample rests with the top ten. V drops 4 bases and J drops 3 bases, leaving 10 bases in between. Spanning cysteine to phenylalanine, the CDR3 consists of 14 amino acids. The CDR3 DNA has 42 bases and is translated from base 1. The germline V gene sets CDR1 to KGHSH and CDR2 to LQKENI.

Results and caveats for the whole study, not just this receptor: The validation cohort had no HLA typing available for a later analysis, so co-occurrence within that cohort was assessed over all 130 or so repertoires. The study listed 164 TCR beta chains as associated with cytomegalovirus. The classifier was reported to diagnose cytomegalovirus status with high specificity and sensitivity in both the original cohort and the validation cohort. Across donors, most TCR sequences were observed very rarely, whereas some public TCRs were present in many individuals. In vitro tests confirmed that three of the cytomegalovirus-associated TCR beta chains recognize cytomegalovirus antigens. In a later analysis, TCRs clustered in the first cohort were found to also tend to co-occur in the 110 or so validation repertoires, with 90% to 95% of cluster scores above 0. The authors suggested that the approach could potentially be generalized to other disease states and immunological phenotypes.

Donors formed part of the validation cohort, which comprised 95 to 150 subjects and was distinct from the first cohort of under 800 subjects. The sequence was collected from a woman aged 25 to 39 in good health and CMV-seropositive. Sequencing was carried out using PBMCs. The sequence joins TRBV18 to TRBJ1-5, and the D gene may be TRBD1, 6 bases matching. The DNA sequence is given as TGTGCCAGCTCACGTGGACAGCCCAATCAGCCCCAGCATTTT. Translated, this is CASSRGQPNQPQHF.